Many counts were recorded for the clone carrying this T cell receptor beta chain. As yet, its antigen is unknown. The data originate from a study of molecular identifiers for immune sequencing clone quantification. Across the whole study: Replicate runs used RNA from roughly 21,000 or 96,000 naive CD8 cells, which was split five ways into aliquots, and four of those aliquots were then sequenced. Study-wide findings and caveats: The study found clones above 20 RNA copies held over 97% of effector molecules and under 1% in naive cells.

TCR libraries were built in bulk with a published protocol and specific TCR primers. Each CDR3 protein is one row after TCRdb ran MiXCR on the PCR reads. The sample consists of 300,000 to 400,000 distinct CDR3 sequences, about 23% of them appearing once. V lost 5 bases to trimming and J lost 0 bases, with 8 bases between them. The CDR3 is made up of 15 amino acids. Germline-derived CDR1 and CDR2 are SGHAT and FQDESV (reference sequence). Between 20,000 and 1,000,000 sorted cells, with 10%, 30% or 50% RNA, yielded naive CD8 libraries. Sequencing was performed on naive CD8+ T cells from blood, with Jurkat cell RNA spiked in. Described subset: FACS-sorted CD8+CD4-CCR7+CD45RA+ naive T cells. The chain combines TRBV11-1 with TRBJ2-6; D not certain. The receptor comes from a human donor in good health. Some libraries in this study had Jurkat cell RNA spiked in. The CDR3 DNA follows: TGTGCCAGCAGCCGTTCATTCTCTGGGGCCAACGTCCTGACTTTC. It translates to CASSRSFSGANVLTF.